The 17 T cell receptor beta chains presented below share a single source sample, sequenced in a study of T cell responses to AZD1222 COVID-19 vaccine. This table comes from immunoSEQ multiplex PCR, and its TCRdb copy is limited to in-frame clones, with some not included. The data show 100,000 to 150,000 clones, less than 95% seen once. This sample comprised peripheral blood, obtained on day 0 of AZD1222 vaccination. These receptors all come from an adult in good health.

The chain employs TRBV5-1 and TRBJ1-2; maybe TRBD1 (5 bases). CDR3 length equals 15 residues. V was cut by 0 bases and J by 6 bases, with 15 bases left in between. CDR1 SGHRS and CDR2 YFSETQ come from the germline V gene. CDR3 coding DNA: TGCGCCAGCAGCTTGGCACAGGCGATAGGGGATGGCTACACCTTC. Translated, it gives CASSLAQAIGDGYTF.

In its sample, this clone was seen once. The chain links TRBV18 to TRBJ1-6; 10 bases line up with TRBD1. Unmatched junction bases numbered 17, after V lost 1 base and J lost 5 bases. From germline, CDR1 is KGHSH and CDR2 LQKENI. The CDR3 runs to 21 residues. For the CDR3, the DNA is TGTGCCAGCTCACCACGAGCAACGGGACAGGGGAGTTGGGGCGATAATTCACCCCTCCACTTT. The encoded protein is CASSPRATGQGSWGDNSPLHF.

CDR3 sequence (DNA): TGTGCCAGCACACGTCTGCCCGGAAACACCATATATTTT. Amino acid sequence: CASTRLPGNTIYF. This sequence joins TRBV28 and TRBJ1-3; D is unclear. The V end lost 7 bases, the J end lost 4 bases, and 11 bases lay between the germline ends. CDR3 length: 13 amino acids. The germline gives CDR1 MDHEN, CDR2 SYDVKM.

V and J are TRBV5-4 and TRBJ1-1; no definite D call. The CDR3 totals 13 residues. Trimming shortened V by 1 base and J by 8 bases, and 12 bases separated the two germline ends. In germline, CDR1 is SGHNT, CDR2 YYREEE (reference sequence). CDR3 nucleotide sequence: TGTGCCAGCAGCTTGAGAACAGAGCTGGAAGCTTTCTTT. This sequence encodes CASSLRTELEAFF.

CDR3 DNA sequence: TGTGCCAGCAGTTTGTCGTCGGCCTCACAATTTAGGACCGAGCAGTACTTC. Its translation is CASSLSSASQFRTEQYF. This chain joins TRBV27 and TRBJ2-7; D remains unclear. CDR3 length: 17 residues. Germline CDR1 is MNHEY and CDR2 is SMNVEV (reference sequence). The ends were cut back, 3 bases at V and 6 bases at J, with 24 bases in the middle.

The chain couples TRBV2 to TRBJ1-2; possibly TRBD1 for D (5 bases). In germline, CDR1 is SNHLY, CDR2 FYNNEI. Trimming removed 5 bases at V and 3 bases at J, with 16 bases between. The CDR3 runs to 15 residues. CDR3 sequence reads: CASSLPIGGDYGYTF. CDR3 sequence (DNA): TGTGCCAGCAGTCTCCCCATCGGGGGAGACTATGGCTACACCTTC.

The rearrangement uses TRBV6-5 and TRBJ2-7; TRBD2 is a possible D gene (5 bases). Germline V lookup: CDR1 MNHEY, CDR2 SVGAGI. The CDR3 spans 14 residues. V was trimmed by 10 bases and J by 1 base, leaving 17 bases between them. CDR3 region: CATTPSRGSYEQYF. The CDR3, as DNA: TGTGCCACCACCCCCTCTCGGGGTTCCTACGAGCAGTACTTC.

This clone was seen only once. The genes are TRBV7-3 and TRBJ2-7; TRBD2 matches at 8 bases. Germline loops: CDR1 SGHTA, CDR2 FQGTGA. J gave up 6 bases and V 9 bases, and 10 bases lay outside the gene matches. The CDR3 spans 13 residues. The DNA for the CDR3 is TGTGCCAGTGCGGTCCAGCGGGAGTTCGAGCAGTACTTC. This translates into CASAVQREFEQYF.

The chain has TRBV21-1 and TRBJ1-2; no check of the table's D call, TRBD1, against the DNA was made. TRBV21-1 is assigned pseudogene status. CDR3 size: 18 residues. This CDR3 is CASSKEGLGHQPYDGYTF. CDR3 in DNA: TGTGCCAGCAGCAAAGAGGGCTTGGGGCACCAGCCGTATGATGGCTACACCTTC.

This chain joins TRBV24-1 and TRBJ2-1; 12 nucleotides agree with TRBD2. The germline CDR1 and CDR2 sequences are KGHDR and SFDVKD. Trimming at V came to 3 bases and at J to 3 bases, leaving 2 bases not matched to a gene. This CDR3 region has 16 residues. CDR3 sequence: CATSDGLAGNYNEQFF. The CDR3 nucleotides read TGTGCCACCAGTGATGGACTAGCGGGAAACTACAATGAGCAGTTCTTC.

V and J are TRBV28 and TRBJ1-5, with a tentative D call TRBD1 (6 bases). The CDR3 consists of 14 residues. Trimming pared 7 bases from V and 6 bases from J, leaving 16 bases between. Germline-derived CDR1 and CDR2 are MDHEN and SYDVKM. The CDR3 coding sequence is TGTGCCAGCACACGGGACATGGGTCTTCAGCCCCAGCATTTT. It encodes CASTRDMGLQPQHF. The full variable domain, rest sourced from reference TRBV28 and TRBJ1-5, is DVKVTQSSRYLVKRTGEKVFLECVQDMDHENMFWYRQDPGLGLRLIYFSYDVKMKEKGDIPEGYSVSREKKERFSLILESASTNQTSMYLCASTRDMGLQPQHFGDGTRLSIL.

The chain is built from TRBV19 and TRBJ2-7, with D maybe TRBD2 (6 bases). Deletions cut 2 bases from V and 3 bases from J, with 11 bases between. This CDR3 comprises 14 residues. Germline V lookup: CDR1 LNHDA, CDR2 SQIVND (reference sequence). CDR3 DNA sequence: TGTGCCAGTAGTATATGGGGGGACCACTACGAGCAGTACTTC. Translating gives CASSIWGDHYEQYF.

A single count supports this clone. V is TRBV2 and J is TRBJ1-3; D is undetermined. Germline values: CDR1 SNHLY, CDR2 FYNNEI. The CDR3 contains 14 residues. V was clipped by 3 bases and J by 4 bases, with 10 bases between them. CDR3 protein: CASSDGVAGNTIYF. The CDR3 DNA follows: TGTGCCAGCAGTGATGGGGTTGCCGGAAACACCATATATTTT.

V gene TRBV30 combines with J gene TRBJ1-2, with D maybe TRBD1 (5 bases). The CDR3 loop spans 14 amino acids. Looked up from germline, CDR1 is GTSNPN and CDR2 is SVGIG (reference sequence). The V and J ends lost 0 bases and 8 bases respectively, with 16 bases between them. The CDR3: CAWSVHGGAPGYTF. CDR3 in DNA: TGTGCCTGGAGTGTACACGGTGGGGCTCCCGGCTACACCTTC.

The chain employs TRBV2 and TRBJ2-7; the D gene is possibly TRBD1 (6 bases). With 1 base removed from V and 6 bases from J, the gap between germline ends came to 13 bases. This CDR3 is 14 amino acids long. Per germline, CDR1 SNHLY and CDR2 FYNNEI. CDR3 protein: CASSEGTVLGEQYF. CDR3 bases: TGTGCCAGCAGTGAAGGGACAGTTCTTGGCGAGCAGTACTTC.

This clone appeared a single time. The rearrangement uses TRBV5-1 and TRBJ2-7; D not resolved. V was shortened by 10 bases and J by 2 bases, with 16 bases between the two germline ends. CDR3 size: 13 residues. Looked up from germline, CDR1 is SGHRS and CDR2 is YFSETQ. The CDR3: CAPTPNGPYEQYF. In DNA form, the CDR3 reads TGCGCCCCGACTCCGAATGGACCCTACGAGCAGTACTTC.

The CDR3 here is CSARSGQYEYF. The CDR3 nucleotides are TGCAGTGCTAGATCGGGGCAATATGAGTACTTC. J is TRBJ2-7 and V is TRBV20-1; D possibly matches TRBD1 or TRBD2 (5 bases each). The CDR3 extends over 11 amino acids. CDR1 DFQATT and CDR2 SNEGSKA come from the germline V gene (reference sequence). V was shortened by 2 bases and J by 11 bases, with 13 bases between the two germline ends.